This T cell receptor beta chain emerged from a study of blood T cells in healthy people across ages (dated by TCRdb to about 2015). Describing the broader study: In model experiments, template switching captured roughly one uniquely barcoded TCR beta cDNA molecule for every two T cells. Age-related changes in TCR beta repertoire diversity were measured in the study by deep sequencing normalized with unique cDNA molecular identifiers. The donors were divided into four age groups: young (average around 15 years), middle-aged (roughly 40), aged (about 56) and long-lived (82). To avoid experimental bias, donors of different ages were spread randomly across the sequencing lanes. Two additional independent replicas of 1 million unique cDNA reads from the same blood draw were analyzed for two donors (one aged 18 to 29 and one aged 80 or older).

Library prep was done by 5' RACE. For sequencing, an Illumina HiSeq 2500 was employed. A second about 6 to 11 cycle PCR used a sample-barcoded 5' primer and a J-beta primer mix. Each TCR beta cDNA molecule received a unique molecular identifier from a template-switch 5' adaptor carrying 12 random nucleotides. At least 3 million CDR3-containing paired-end reads were obtained from each sample. First-strand cDNA synthesis was performed from all RNA using the Mint cDNA synthesis kit, with priming by a TRBC-specific oligonucleotide. Following uracil-DNA glycosylase treatment, a first 18-cycle PCR with universal primers M1SS and BC2_uni_R was performed on all cDNA. Concerning the study's data processing: For normalization, 1 million high-quality reads were randomly selected from each sample, with every read carrying a distinct molecular identifier. Reads sharing molecular identifiers were discarded rather than binned into consensus sequences. MiTCR, run with a Q25 quality threshold and the strictest error-elimination algorithm, handled CDR3 identification, clonotype clustering and error correction. Lower-bound total TCR beta diversity was estimated with a nonparametric unseen species model using Euler transformation. In TCRdb, the public reads were trimmed at Q25 with fastp and aligned with MiXCR, with productive beta chains retained. Duplicate CDR3 protein sequences are folded into a single record with the most common DNA and genes. Clone size and V and J calls follow TCRdb, not the original study. The sample contains hundreds of thousands of distinct CDR3 sequences, roughly 64% of them found a single time. Together, the top ten hold approximately 20% of the sample.

Findings and caveats that apply to the study as a whole: Compared with the aged group, the long-lived group had more naive CD4+ T cells, fewer expanded clones and increased TCR diversity, suggesting age selection. The CMV infection status of donors was not known, potentially confounding age-related changes in expanded clonotypes. A strong correlation was found between observed TCR beta diversity and the percentage of naive T cells measured by flow cytometry. Estimates of total diversity based on one million sequenced T cells were regarded as lower bounds and as underestimates. Observed TCR beta diversity per million T cells fell roughly linearly with age, and a significant reduction was already apparent by age around 36. Conclusive comparison of naive and antigen-experienced compartments was prevented by the profiling of bulk unsorted PBMCs.

Comments on this clonotype: Its target antigen remains unknown. The input lacks base qualities; no much larger clone sits a single base away.

The donors were roughly 39 Caucasian individuals from Russia, aged 6 to 90 years, who were systemically healthy. Each donor gave roughly 9 milliliters of peripheral blood, drawn into EDTA-treated Vacutainer tubes. Ficoll-Paque density-gradient centrifugation was used to isolate PBMCs, with at least 6.5 million per sample. Trizol reagent was used to extract total RNA from PBMCs, with at least 6 micrograms per sample. The percentages of naive CD45RAhigh/CD27high T cells were determined by flow cytometry on a PBMC aliquot from every donor. From the cysteine through the phenylalanine, the CDR3 covers 15 amino acids. The only DNA kept is the CDR3, 45 bases in frame from the first base. Relative to germline, V is missing 8 bases and J is missing 8 bases, with 12 bases of the junction outside any gene match. For CDR1 and CDR2, the germline V gene lists MNHEY and SVGEGT.

The specimen sequenced was blood. The TCR comes from a man aged 25 to 45 in good health. Recombination joined TRBV6-2 or TRBV6-3 with TRBJ1-6, with 7 bases aligning to TRBD1. Read as DNA, the sequence is TGTGCCAGCCGATACTCGACAGGGACGGATTCACCCCTCCACTTT. Protein translation: CASRYSTGTDSPLHF.